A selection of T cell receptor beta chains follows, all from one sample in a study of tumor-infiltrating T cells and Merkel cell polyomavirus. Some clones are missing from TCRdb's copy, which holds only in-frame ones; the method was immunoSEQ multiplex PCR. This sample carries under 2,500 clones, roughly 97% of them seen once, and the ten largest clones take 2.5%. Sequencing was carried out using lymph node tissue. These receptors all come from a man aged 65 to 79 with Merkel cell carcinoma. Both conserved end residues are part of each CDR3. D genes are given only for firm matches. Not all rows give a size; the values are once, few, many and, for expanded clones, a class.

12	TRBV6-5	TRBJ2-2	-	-	TGTGCCAGCAGTTTCGGCACCGGGGAGCTGTTTTTT	CASSFGTGELFF
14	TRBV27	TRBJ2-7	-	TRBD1	TGTGCCAGCAGCCCCCAGGGGGCTGGGAAAGAGCAGTACTTC	CASSPQGAGKEQYF
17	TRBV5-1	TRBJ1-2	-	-	TGCGCCAGCAGCTTGGCCGCGGGGGCGGAAAAGAACTATGGCTACACCTTC	CASSLAAGAEKNYGYTF
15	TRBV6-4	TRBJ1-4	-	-	TGTGCCAGCAGTGACGGGGGGGTGACTAATGAAAAACTGTTTTTT	CASSDGGVTNEKLFF
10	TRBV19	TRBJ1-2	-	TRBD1	TGTGCCAGTCCGGACAGGGCGGGAACCTTC	CASPDRAGTF
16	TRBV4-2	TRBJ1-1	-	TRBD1	TGTGCCAGCAGCCAGTTGACAGGGGGATTTGGAACTGAAGCTTTCTTT	CASSQLTGGFGTEAFF
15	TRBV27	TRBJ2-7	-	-	TGTGCCAGCAGTTTCCGGGGGAGGAGGACCTACGAGCAGTACTTC	CASSFRGRRTYEQYF
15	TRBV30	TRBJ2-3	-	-	TGTGCCTGGGGAAGGACGGGAAAAAGCACAGATACGCAGTATTTT	CAWGRTGKSTDTQYF
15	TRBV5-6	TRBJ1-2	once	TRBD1	TGTGCCAGCATGGGGAGGACAGGGGTCTTCTATGGCTACACCTTC	CASMGRTGVFYGYTF
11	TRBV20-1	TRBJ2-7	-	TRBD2	TGCAGTGCTGGGGCGGGGGGCGAGCAGTACTTC	CSAGAGGEQYF
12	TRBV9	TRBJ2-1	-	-	TGTGCCAGCAGCGGTAGATGGAATGAGCAGTTCTTC	CASSGRWNEQFF
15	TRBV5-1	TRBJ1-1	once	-	TGCGCCAGCAGCCCCCTCGGGGATAAGAACACTGAAGCTTTCTTT	CASSPLGDKNTEAFF
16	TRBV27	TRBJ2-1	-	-	TGTGCCAGCAGTTCCGGTAGCGCGAGCTCCTACAATGAGCAGTTCTTC	CASSSGSASSYNEQFF
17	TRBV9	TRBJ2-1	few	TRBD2	TGTGCCAGCAGCGCTGTTAGCGGGCTGAGCTCCTACAATGAGCAGTTCTTC	CASSAVSGLSSYNEQFF
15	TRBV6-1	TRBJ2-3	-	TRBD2	TGTGCCAGCAGTGGTGTACTAGCGGGAGGAAATACGCAGTATTTT	CASSGVLAGGNTQYF
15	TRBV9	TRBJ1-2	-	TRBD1	TGTGCCAGCAGCGTAGAAGGACAGGGGAGGTATGGCTACACCTTC	CASSVEGQGRYGYTF
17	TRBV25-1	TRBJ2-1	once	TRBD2	TGTGCCAGCAGTTCGACCCTAATAGCGGGAGCCTACAATGAGCAGTTCTTC	CASSSTLIAGAYNEQFF
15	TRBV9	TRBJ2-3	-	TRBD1	TGTGCCAGCCCCGTAACGGGACAGGGGACAGATACGCAGTATTTT	CASPVTGQGTDTQYF